This T cell receptor (beta chain) was found in a study of Graves' ophthalmopathy and Graves' hyperthyroidism. CDR3 length equals 15 residues. Between the trimmed V and J ends, which lost 2 bases and 2 bases, there was a span of 16 bases. From germline, CDR1 is DFQATT and CDR2 SNEGSKA (reference sequence). RNA transcripts provided the template for amplifying TCR beta CDR3 regions. The library came from an HTBI-primed first-round RT-PCR and a second-round multiplex PCR. TCRdb processed the multiplex PCR reads anew with MiXCR; each CDR3 protein has one entry. The table includes approximately 1.2 million distinct CDR3 sequences, 35% to 40% detected once.

This rearrangement joins TRBV20-1 to TRBJ2-7; a possible D gene is TRBD1 (6 bases). The sequence came from an adult man with Graves' hyperthyroidism. Sequenced sample: peripheral blood or thyroid tissue (not recorded which). In nucleotides, the CDR3 is TGCAGTGCTAGAAACTCGTTTCGGACAGCCTACGAGCAGTACTTC. Translated, it gives CSARNSFRTAYEQYF.